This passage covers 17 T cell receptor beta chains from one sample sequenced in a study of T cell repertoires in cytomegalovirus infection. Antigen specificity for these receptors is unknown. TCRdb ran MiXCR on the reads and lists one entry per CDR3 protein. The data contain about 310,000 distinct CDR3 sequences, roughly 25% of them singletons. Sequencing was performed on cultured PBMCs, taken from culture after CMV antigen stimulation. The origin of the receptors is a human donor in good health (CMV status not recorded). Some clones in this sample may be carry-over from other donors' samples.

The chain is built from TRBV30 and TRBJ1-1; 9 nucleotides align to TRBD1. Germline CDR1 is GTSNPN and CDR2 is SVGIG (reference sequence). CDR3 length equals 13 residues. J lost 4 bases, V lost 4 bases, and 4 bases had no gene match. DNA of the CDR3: TGTGCCTGGAAAGGACAGGGGTTCACTGAAGCTTTCTTT. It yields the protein CAWKGQGFTEAFF. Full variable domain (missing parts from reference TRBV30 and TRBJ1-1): SQTIHQWPATLVQPVGSPLSLECTVEGTSNPNLYWYRQAAGRGLQLLFYSVGIGQISSEVPQNLSASRPQDRQFILSSKKLLLSDSGFYLCAWKGQGFTEAFFGQGTRLTVV.

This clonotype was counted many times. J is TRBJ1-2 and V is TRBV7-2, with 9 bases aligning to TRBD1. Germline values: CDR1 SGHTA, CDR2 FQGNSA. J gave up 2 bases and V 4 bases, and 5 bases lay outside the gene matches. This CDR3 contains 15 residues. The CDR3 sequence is CASSSGQGKNYGYTF. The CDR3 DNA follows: TGTGCCAGCAGCTCTGGACAGGGGAAAAACTATGGCTACACCTTC.

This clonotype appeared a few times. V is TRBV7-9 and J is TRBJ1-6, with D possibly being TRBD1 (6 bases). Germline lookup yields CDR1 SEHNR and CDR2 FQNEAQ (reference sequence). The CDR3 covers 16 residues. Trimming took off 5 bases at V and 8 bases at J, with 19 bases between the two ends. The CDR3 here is CASSPRGPLKDSPLHF. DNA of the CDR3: TGTGCCAGCAGCCCCCGGGGGCCTCTCAAGGATTCACCCCTCCACTTT.

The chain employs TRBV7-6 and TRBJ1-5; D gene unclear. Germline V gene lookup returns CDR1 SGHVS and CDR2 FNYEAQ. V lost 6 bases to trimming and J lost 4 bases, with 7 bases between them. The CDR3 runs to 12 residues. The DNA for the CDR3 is TGTGCCAGCAGACGAGGGAATCAGCCCCAGCATTTT. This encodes CASRRGNQPQHF.

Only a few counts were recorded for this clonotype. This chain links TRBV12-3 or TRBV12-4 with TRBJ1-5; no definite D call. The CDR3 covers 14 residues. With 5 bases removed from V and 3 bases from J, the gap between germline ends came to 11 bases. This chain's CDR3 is CASSVGSLNQPQHF. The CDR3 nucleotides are TGTGCCAGCAGTGTAGGCTCGCTCAATCAGCCCCAGCATTTT.

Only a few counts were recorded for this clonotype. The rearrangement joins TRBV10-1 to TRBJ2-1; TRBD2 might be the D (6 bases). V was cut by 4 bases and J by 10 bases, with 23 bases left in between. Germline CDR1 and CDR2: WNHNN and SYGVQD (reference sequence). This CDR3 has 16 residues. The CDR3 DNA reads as TGCGCCAGCAGTGGGGGCTTTGGATCTAGCGTAGGGGAGCAGTTCTTC. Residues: CASSGGFGSSVGEQFF.

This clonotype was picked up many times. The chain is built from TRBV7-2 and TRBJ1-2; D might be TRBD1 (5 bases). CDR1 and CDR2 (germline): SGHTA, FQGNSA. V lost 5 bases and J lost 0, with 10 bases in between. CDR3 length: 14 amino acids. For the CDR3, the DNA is TGTGCCAGCAGCCCACAGGAAGCTAACTATGGCTACACCTTC. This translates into CASSPQEANYGYTF.

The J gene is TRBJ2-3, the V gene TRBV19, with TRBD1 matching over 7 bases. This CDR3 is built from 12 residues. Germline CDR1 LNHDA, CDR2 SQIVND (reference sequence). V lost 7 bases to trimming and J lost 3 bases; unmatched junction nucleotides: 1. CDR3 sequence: CASKGATDTQYF. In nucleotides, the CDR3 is TGTGCCAGTAAGGGGGCGACAGATACGCAGTATTTT. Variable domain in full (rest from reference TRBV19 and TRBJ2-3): DGGITQSPKYLFRKEGQNVTLSCEQNLNHDAMYWYRQDPGQGLRLIYYSQIVNDFQKGDIAEGYSVSREKKESFPLTVTSAQKNPTAFYLCASKGATDTQYFGPGTRLTVL.

The CDR3 bases are TGCGCCAGCAGCCAATGGGGGAGGAGTGAAGCTTTCTTT. Translating it yields CASSQWGRSEAFF. This chain uses TRBV4-1 with TRBJ1-1, with D maybe TRBD1 (5 bases). V lost 2 bases and J lost 7, with 11 bases in between. The CDR3 consists of 13 residues. CDR1 and CDR2 (germline): MGHRA, YSYEKL.

DNA for the CDR3: TGTGCCAGCCGCCTCGGACAGGGAGGCGGCTACACCTTC. This translates into CASRLGQGGGYTF. This chain connects TRBV19 to TRBJ1-2; 8 nucleotides line up with TRBD1. The CDR3 spans 13 residues. The germline V gene has CDR1 LNHDA and CDR2 SQIVND (reference sequence). The junction had 11 bases not matched to a gene; V was cut back by 9 bases and J by 8 bases. Filled out from reference TRBV19 and TRBJ1-2, the complete variable domain reads DGGITQSPKYLFRKEGQNVTLSCEQNLNHDAMYWYRQDPGQGLRLIYYSQIVNDFQKGDIAEGYSVSREKKESFPLTVTSAQKNPTAFYLCASRLGQGGGYTFGSGTRLTVV.

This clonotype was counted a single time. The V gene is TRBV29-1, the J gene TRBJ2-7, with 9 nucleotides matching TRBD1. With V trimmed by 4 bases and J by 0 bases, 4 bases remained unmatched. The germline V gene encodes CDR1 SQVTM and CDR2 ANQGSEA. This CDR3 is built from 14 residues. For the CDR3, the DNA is TGCAGCGTTGGGGACAGGGAGTCCTCCTACGAGCAGTACTTC. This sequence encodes CSVGDRESSYEQYF.

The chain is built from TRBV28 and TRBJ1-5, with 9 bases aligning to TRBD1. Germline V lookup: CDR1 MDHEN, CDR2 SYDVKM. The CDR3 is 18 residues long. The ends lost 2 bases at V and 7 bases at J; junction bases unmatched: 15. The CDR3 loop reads CASSLRIRDRALGQPQHF. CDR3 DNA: TGTGCCAGCAGTTTACGAATTAGGGACAGGGCCCTCGGGCAGCCCCAGCATTTT.

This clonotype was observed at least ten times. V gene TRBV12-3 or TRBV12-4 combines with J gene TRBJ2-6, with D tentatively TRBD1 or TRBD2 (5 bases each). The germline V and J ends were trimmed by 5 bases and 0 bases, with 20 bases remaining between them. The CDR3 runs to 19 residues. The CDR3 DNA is TGTGCCAGCAGTCCCGGGTCGGGGCATCCGACCTCTGGGGCCAACGTCCTGACTTTC. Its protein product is CASSPGSGHPTSGANVLTF.

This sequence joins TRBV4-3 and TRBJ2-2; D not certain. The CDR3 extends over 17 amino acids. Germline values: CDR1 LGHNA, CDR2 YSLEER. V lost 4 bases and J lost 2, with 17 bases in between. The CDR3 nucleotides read TGCGCCAGCAGCCGCCCTGCAGACCTCCGAAACACCGGGGAGCTGTTTTTT. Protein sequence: CASSRPADLRNTGELFF.

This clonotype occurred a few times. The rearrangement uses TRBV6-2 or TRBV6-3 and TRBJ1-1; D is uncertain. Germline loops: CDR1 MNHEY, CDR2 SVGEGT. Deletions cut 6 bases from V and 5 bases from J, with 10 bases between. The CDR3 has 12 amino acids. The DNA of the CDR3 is TGTGCCAGCAGCCCCGGTTGGACTGAAGCTTTCTTT. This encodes CASSPGWTEAFF.

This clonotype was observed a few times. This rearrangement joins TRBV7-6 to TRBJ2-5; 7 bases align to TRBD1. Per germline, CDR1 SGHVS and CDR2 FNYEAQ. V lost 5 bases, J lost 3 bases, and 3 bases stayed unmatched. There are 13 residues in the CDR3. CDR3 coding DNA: TGTGCCAGCAGCCGGGACAGAAAAGAGACCCAGTACTTC. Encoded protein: CASSRDRKETQYF.

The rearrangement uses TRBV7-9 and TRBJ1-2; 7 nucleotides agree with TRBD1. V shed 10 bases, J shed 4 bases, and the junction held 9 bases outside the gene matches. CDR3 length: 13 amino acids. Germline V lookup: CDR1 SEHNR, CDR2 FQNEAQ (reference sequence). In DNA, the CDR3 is TGTGCCACCCGAACAGGGGATGCCTATGGCTACACCTTC. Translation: CATRTGDAYGYTF.